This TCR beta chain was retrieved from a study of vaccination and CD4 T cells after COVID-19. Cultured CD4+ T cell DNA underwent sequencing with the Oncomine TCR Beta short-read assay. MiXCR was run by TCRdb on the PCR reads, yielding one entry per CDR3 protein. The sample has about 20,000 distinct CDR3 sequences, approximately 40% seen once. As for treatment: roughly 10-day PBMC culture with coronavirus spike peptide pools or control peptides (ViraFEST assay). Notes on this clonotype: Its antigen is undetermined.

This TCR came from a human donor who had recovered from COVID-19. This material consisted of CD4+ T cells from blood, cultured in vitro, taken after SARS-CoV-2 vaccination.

CDR3 DNA sequence: TGTGCCAGCAGCATTGTGGCGAATGAGCAGTTCTTC. This codes for CASSIVANEQFF. The chain joins TRBV7-9 to TRBJ2-1, with unresolved D. The CDR3 has 12 residues. CDR1 is SEHNR and CDR2 is FQNEAQ in the germline V gene (reference sequence). V lost 5 bases, J lost 7 bases, and 9 bases lay in between. The complete variable domain, with remaining parts taken from reference TRBV7-9 and TRBJ2-1, reads DTGVSQNPRHKITKRGQNVTFRCDPISEHNRLYWYRQTLGQGPEFLTYFQNEAQLEKSRLLSDRFSAERPKGSFSTLEIQRTEQGDSAMYLCASSIVANEQFFGPGTRLTVL.